The 16 T cell receptor beta chains in this list originate from one sample, sequenced in a study of blood T cell repertoires in COVID-19. Clones were read by immunoSEQ multiplex PCR, and TCRdb kept only the in-frame ones, dropping some. The repertoire holds about 80,000 clones, with about 78% as singletons. Material: peripheral blood. The receptors shown here come from a human donor in a cohort sampled during active COVID-19.

The chain couples TRBV30 to TRBJ1-2; 12 positions agree with TRBD1. Trimming at V came to 3 bases and at J to 6 bases, leaving 5 bases not matched to a gene. This CDR3 has 14 residues. Germline V gene data show CDR1 as GTSNPN and CDR2 as SVGIG (reference sequence). The CDR3 loop reads CAWRGTGGANGYTF. The CDR3 region has the DNA TGTGCCTGGAGGGGGACAGGGGGCGCCAATGGCTACACCTTC.

This chain connects TRBV9 to TRBJ2-1; 7 nucleotides agree with TRBD2. J was trimmed by 3 bases and V by 1 base; bases with no gene match: 1. The length of the CDR3 is 14 residues. Germline-derived CDR1 and CDR2 are SGDLS and YYNGEE. The chain's CDR3 is CASSVSGDYNEQFF. CDR3 bases: TGTGCCAGCAGCGTAAGCGGGGACTACAATGAGCAGTTCTTC. Together with reference TRBV9 and TRBJ2-1, the CDR3 gives the full variable domain: DSGVTQTPKHLITATGQRVTLRCSPRSGDLSVYWYQQSLDQGLQFLIQYYNGEERAKGNILERFSAQQFPDLHSELNLSSLELGDSALYFCASSVSGDYNEQFFGPGTRLTVL.

In DNA, the CDR3 is TGTGCCAGCACCACACTGCGGGGACAGGGAAACTATGGCTACACCTTC. As protein: CASTTLRGQGNYGYTF. The chain recombines TRBV7-9 with TRBJ1-2, with 9 bases that match TRBD1. The germline V gene has CDR1 SEHNR and CDR2 FQNEAQ (reference sequence). The CDR3 consists of 16 residues. Trimming at V came to 7 bases and at J to 2 bases, leaving 11 bases not matched to a gene.

This clone occurred once. This rearrangement joins TRBV21-1 to TRBJ2-7; no DNA check was done on the table's D call, TRBD2. TRBV21-1 is given as a pseudogene. This CDR3 region has 15 residues. The CDR3 region has the DNA TGTGCCAGCAGAAAAACCCCGGGTGCACCATACGAGCAGTACGTC. This sequence encodes CASRKTPGAPYEQYV.

By share of the sample, this clone is medium-sized. The chain carries TRBV5-4 and TRBJ2-1; a weak D match, TRBD2 (5 bases). There are 16 residues in the CDR3. The V gene's germline CDR1 is SGHNT and CDR2 YYREEE (reference sequence). Between the trimmed V and J ends, which lost 0 bases and 5 bases, there was a span of 15 bases. CDR3 sequence reads: CASSLEVLATNNEQFF. The CDR3 coding sequence is TGTGCCAGCAGCTTGGAGGTTCTAGCAACTAACAATGAGCAGTTCTTC.

V usage is TRBV7-3 and J usage is TRBJ2-5; tentative D call: TRBD1 (6 bases). Trimming removed 3 bases from V and 5 bases from J, with 16 bases in between. Germline CDR1 and CDR2: SGHTA and FQGTGA. CDR3 length: 15 amino acids. This chain's CDR3 is CASSLAGDNRETQYF. In DNA, the CDR3 is TGTGCCAGCAGCTTGGCTGGGGACAACCGGGAGACCCAGTACTTC.

The V call is TRBV3-1 (or the pseudogene TRBV3-2), the J call TRBJ1-2, with D possibly TRBD1 on 5 matching bases. The length of the CDR3 is 14 residues. Trimming pared 0 bases from V and 6 bases from J, leaving 11 bases between. CDR1 and CDR2 (germline): LGHDT, YNNKEL (reference sequence). The CDR3 here is CASSQEGRADGYTF. Here the CDR3 DNA reads TGTGCCAGCAGCCAAGAAGGCAGGGCGGATGGCTACACCTTC.

The chain links TRBV7-9 to TRBJ2-7, with 7 nucleotides matching TRBD1. Germline CDR1 reads SEHNR; CDR2 reads FQNEAQ (reference sequence). The CDR3 sequence is 13 residues long. Losses at the gene ends were 5 bases for V and 7 bases for J; bases not matched to a gene: 8. The chain's CDR3 is CASSLTGDPEQYV. DNA of the CDR3: TGTGCCAGCAGCCTTACAGGGGATCCGGAGCAGTACGTC.

CDR3 nucleotides: TGTGCCATCAGTCGACAGGCAAATCAGCCCCAGCATTTT. Encoded protein: CAISRQANQPQHF. The rearrangement joins TRBV10-3 to TRBJ1-5; perhaps TRBD1 as D (6 bases). This CDR3 comprises 13 residues. Between the trimmed V and J ends, which lost 5 bases and 4 bases, there was a span of 9 bases. Germline CDR1 reads ENHRY; CDR2 reads SYGVKD.

The rearrangement uses TRBV15 and TRBJ1-1; D gene uncertain. Germline CDR1 LNHNV, CDR2 YYDKDF (reference sequence). The CDR3 length is 16 residues. The V and J ends lost 3 bases and 1 base respectively, with 15 bases between them. In DNA, the CDR3 is TGTGCCACCAGCAGCGAGGAGTCTTACCCGAACACTGAAGCTTTCTTT. Translation: CATSSEESYPNTEAFF.

The chain couples TRBV4-2 to TRBJ2-1, with 7 bases matching TRBD2. CDR1 is LGHNA, CDR2 YNFKEQ, per germline. Trimming took 2 bases from V and 8 from J; bases not matched to a gene: 12. The CDR3 loop spans 16 amino acids. The CDR3 loop reads CASSQLPTRGRDEQFF. Here the CDR3 DNA reads TGTGCCAGCAGCCAACTCCCCACACGGGGGAGGGATGAGCAGTTCTTC.

The chain recombines TRBV15 with TRBJ1-4; 7 nucleotides align to TRBD1. The V gene's germline CDR1 is LNHNV and CDR2 YYDKDF (reference sequence). The CDR3 extends over 14 amino acids. J was trimmed by 0 bases and V by 7 bases; bases with no gene match: 2. The CDR3 loop reads CATTTGTTNEKLFF. DNA for the CDR3: TGTGCCACCACGACAGGGACAACTAATGAAAAACTGTTTTTT.

The chain has TRBV3-1 (or the pseudogene TRBV3-2) and TRBJ2-2; D call uncertain. Per the germline V gene, CDR1 is LGHDT and CDR2 is YNNKEL (reference sequence). The length of the CDR3 is 13 residues. Trimming left V 4 bases short and J 4 bases short, with 7 bases between. DNA of the CDR3: TGTGCCAGCAGCCCGCTCGGCACCGGGGAGCTGTTTTTT. Encoded protein: CASSPLGTGELFF.

The chain recombines TRBV19 with TRBJ2-2, with 7 bases that match TRBD2. CDR3 length: 15 amino acids. J gave up 3 bases and V 3 bases, and 4 bases lay outside the gene matches. The germline V gene has CDR1 LNHDA and CDR2 SQIVND (reference sequence). The chain's CDR3 is CASSIPGGYTGELFF. The CDR3 DNA reads TGTGCCAGTAGTATCCCGGGGGGATACACCGGGGAGCTGTTTTTT. The whole variable domain, remainder taken from reference TRBV19 and TRBJ2-2, is DGGITQSPKYLFRKEGQNVTLSCEQNLNHDAMYWYRQDPGQGLRLIYYSQIVNDFQKGDIAEGYSVSREKKESFPLTVTSAQKNPTAFYLCASSIPGGYTGELFFGEGSRLTVL.

The J gene is TRBJ2-7, the V gene TRBV2; D might be TRBD1 (6 bases). The CDR3 covers 13 residues. Trimming cost V 3 bases and J 7 bases, with 13 bases left between them. Per the germline V gene, CDR1 is SNHLY and CDR2 is FYNNEI. This chain's CDR3 is CASSDPRGGEQYV. In DNA form, the CDR3 reads TGTGCCAGCAGTGATCCCAGGGGTGGTGAGCAGTACGTC.

Sample share makes this clone large. The gene calls are TRBV4-1 and TRBJ2-2; weak D call: TRBD2 (6 bases). Germline V lookup: CDR1 MGHRA, CDR2 YSYEKL. The CDR3 has 16 residues. The V end lost 0 bases, the J end lost 4 bases, and 12 bases lay between the germline ends. This CDR3 reads CASSQESSATTGELFF. The CDR3 coding sequence is TGCGCCAGCAGCCAAGAGTCTAGCGCAACCACCGGGGAGCTGTTTTTT.